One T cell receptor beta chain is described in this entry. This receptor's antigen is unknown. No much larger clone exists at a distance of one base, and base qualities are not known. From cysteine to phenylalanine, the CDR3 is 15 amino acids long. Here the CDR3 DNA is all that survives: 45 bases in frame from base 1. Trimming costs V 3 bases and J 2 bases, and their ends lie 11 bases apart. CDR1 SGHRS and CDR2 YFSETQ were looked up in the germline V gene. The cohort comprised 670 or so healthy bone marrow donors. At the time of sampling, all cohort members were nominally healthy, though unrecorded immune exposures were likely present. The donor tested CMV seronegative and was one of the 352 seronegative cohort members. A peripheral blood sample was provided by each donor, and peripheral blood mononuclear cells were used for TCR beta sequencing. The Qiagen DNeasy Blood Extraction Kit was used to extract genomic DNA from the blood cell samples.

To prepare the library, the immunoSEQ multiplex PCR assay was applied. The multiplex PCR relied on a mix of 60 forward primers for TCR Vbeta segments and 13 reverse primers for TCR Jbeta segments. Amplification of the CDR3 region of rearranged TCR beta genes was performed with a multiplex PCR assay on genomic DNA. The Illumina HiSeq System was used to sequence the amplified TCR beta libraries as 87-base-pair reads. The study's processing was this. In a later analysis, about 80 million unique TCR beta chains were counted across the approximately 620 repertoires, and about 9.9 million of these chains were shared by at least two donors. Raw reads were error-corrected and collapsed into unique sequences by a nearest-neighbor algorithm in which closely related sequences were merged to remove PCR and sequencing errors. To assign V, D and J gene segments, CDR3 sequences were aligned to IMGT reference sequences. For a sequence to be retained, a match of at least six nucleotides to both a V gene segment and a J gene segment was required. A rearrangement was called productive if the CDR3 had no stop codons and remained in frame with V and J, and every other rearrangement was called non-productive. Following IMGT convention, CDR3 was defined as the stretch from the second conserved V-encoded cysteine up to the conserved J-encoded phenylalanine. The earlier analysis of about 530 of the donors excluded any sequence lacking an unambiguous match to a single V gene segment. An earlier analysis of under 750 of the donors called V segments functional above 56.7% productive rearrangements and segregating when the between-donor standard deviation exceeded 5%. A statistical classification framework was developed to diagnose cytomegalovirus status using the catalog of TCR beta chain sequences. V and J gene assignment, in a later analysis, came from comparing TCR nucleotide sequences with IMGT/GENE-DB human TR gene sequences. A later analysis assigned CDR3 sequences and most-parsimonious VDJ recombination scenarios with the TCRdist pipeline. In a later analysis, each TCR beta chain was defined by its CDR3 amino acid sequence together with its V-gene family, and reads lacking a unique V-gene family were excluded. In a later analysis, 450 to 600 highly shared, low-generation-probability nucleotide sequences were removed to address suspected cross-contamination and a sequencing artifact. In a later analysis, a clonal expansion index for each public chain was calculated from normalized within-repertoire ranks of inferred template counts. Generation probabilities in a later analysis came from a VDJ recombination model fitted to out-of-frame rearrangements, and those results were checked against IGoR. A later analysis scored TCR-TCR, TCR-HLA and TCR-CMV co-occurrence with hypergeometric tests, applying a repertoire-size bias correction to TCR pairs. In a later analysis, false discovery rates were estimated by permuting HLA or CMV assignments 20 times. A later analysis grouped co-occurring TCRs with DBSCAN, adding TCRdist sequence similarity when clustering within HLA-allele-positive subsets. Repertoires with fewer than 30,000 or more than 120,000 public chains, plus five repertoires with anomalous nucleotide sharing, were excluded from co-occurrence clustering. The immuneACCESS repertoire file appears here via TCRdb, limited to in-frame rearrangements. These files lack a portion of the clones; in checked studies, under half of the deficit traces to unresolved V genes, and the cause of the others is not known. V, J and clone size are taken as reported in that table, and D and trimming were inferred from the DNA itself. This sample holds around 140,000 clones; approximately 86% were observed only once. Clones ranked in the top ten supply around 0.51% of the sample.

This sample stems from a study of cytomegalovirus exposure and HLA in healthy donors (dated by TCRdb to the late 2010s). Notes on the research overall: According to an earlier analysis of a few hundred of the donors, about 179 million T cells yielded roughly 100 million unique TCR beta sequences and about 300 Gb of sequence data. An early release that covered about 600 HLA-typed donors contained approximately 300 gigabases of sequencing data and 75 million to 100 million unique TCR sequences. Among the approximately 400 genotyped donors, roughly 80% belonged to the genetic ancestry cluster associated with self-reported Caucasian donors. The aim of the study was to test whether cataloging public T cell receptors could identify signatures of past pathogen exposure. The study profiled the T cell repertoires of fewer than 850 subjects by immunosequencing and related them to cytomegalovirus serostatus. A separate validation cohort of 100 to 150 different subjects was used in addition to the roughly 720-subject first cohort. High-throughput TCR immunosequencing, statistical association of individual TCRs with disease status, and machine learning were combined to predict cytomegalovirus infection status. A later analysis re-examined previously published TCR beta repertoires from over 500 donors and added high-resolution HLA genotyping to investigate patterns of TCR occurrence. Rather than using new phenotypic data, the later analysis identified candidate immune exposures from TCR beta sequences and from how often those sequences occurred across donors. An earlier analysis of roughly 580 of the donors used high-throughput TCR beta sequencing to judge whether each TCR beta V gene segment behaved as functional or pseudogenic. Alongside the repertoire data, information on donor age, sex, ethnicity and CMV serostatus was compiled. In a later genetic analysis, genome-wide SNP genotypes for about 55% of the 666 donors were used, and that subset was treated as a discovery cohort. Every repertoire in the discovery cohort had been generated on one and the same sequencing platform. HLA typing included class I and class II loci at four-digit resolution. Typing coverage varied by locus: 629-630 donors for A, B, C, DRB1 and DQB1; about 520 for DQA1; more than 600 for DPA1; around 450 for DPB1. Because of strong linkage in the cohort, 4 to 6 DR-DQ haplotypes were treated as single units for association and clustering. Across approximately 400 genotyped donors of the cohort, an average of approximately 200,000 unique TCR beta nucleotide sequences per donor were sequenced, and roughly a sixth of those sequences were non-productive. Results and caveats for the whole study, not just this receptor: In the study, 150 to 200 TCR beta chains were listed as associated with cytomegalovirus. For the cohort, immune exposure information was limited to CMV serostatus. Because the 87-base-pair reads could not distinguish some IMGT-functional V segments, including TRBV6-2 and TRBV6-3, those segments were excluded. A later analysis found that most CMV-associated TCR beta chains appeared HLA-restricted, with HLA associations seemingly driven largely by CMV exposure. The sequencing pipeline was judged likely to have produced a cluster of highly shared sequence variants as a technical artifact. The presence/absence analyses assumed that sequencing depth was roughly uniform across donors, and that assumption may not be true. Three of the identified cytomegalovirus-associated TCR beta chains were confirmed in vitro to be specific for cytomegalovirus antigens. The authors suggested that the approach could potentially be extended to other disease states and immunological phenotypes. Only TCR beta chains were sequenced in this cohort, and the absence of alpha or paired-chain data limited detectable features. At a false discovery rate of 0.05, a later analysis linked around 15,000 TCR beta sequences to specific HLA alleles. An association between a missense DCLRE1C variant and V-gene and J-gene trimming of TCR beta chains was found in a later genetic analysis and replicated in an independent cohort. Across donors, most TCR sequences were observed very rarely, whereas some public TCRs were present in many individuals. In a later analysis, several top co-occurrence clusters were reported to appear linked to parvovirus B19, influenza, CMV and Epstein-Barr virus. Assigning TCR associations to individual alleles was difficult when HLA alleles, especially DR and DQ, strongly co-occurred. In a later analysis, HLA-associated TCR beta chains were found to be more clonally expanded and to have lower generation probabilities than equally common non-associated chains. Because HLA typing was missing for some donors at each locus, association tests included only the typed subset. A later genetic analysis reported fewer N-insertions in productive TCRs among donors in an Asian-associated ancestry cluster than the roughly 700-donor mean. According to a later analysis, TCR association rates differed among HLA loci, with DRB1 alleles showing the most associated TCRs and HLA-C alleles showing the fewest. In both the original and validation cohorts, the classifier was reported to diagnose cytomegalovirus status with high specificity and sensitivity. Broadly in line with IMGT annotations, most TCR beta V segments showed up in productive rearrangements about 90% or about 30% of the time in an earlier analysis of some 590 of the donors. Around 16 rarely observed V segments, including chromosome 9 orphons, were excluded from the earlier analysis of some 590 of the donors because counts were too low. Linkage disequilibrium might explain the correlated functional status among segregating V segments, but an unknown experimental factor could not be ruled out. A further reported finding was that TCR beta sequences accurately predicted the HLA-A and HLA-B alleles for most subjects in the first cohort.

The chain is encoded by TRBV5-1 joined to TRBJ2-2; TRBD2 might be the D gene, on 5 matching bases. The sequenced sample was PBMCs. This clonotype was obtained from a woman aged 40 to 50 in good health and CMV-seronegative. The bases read TGCGCCAGCAGCTCCCGAGGGAGTAACACCGGGGAGCTGTTTTTT. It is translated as CASSSRGSNTGELFF.